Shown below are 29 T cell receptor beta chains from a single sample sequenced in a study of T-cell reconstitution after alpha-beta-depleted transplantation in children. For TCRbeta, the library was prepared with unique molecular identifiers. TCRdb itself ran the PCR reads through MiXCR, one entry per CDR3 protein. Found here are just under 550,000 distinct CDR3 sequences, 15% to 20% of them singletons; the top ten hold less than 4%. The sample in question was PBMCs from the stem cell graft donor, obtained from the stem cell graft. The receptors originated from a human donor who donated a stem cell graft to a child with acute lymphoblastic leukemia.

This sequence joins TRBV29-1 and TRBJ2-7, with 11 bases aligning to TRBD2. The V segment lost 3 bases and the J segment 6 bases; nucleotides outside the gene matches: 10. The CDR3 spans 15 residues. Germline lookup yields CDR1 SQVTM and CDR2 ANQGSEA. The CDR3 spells CSVDIAALAGGEQYF. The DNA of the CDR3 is TGCAGCGTTGACATAGCGGCTCTAGCGGGGGGCGAGCAGTACTTC.

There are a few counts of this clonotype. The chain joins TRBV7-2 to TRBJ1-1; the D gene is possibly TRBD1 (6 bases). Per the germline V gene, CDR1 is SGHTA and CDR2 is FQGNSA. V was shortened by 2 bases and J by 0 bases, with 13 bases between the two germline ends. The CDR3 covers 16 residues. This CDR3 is CASSLSGGAVNTEAFF. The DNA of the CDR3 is TGTGCCAGCAGCTTAAGTGGGGGCGCAGTGAACACTGAAGCTTTCTTT.

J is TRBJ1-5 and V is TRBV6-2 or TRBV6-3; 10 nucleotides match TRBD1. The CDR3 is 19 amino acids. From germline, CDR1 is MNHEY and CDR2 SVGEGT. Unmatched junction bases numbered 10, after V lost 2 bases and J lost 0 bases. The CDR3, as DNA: TGTGCCAGCAGTTACACTAGCGCCGGGACAGGGGCTAGCAATCAGCCCCAGCATTTT. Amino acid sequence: CASSYTSAGTGASNQPQHF.

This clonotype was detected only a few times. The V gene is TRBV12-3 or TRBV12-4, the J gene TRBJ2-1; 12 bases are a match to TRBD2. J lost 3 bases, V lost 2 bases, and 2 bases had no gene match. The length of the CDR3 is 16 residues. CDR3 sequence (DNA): TGTGCCAGCAGTTTAAGACTAGCGGGGGACTACAATGAGCAGTTCTTC. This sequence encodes CASSLRLAGDYNEQFF.

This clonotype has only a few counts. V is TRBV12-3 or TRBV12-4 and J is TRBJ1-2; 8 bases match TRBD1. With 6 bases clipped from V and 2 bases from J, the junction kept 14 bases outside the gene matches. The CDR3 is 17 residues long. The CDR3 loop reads CASSPDRGYGVNYGYTF. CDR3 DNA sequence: TGTGCCAGCAGCCCCGACAGGGGCTACGGGGTAAACTATGGCTACACCTTC.

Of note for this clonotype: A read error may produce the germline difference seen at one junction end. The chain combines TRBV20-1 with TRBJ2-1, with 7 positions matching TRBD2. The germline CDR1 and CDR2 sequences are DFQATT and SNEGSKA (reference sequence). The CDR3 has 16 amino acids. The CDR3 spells CCARKFEAGKRDEQFF. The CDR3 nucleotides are TGCTGTGCTAGGAAATTCGAAGCGGGAAAGAGAGATGAGCAGTTCTTC.

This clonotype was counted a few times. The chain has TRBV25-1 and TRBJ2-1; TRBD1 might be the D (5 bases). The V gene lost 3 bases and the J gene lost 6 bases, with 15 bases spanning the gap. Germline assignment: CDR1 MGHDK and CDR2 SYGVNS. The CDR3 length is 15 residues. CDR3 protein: CASSDPGPHFNEQFF. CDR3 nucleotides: TGTGCCAGCAGTGACCCAGGGCCTCATTTCAATGAGCAGTTCTTC.

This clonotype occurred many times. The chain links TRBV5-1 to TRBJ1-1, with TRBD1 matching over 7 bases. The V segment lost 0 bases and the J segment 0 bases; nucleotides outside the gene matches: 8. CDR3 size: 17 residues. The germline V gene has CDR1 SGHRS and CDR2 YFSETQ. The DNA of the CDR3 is TGCGCCAGCAGCTTGGGACAGGGATTCTTCATGAACACTGAAGCTTTCTTT. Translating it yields CASSLGQGFFMNTEAFF.

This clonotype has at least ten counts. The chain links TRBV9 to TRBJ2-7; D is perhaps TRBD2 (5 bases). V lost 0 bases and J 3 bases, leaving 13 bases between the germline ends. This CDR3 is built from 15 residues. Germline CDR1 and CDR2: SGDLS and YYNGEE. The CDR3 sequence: CASSVGTDSFYEQYF. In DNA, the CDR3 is TGTGCCAGCAGCGTAGGAACGGACTCGTTCTACGAGCAGTACTTC.

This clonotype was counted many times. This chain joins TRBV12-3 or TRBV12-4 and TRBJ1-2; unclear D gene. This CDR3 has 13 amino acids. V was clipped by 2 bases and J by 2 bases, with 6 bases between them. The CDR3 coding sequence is TGTGCCAGCAGTTTACGGGGAAACTATGGCTACACCTTC. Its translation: CASSLRGNYGYTF.

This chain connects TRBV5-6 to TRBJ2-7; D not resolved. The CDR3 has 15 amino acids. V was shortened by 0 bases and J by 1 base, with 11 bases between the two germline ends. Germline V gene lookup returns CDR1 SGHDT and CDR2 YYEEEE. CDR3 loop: CASSLDAVRSYEQYF. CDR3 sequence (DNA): TGTGCCAGCAGCTTGGATGCAGTACGTTCCTACGAGCAGTACTTC. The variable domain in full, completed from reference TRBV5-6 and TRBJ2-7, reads DAGVTQSPTHLIKTRGQQVTLRCSPKSGHDTVSWYQQALGQGPQFIFQYYEEEERQRGNFPDRFSGHQFPNYSSELNVNALLLGDSALYLCASSLDAVRSYEQYFGPGTRLTVT.

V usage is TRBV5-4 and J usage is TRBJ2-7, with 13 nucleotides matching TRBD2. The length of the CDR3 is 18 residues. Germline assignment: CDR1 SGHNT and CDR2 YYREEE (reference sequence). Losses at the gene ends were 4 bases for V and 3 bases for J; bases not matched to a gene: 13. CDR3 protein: CASSGSGTSGVRGYEQYF. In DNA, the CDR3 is TGTGCCAGCAGCGGGTCCGGGACTAGCGGGGTCAGGGGCTACGAGCAGTACTTC.

The CDR3: CASSEQYNEQFF. CDR3 sequence (DNA): TGTGCCAGCAGCGAACAGTACAATGAGCAGTTCTTC. This chain links TRBV9 with TRBJ2-1, with D unclear. The germline CDR1 and CDR2 sequences are SGDLS and YYNGEE. This CDR3 is 12 amino acids long. Trimming removed 3 bases from V and 4 bases from J, with 5 bases in between.

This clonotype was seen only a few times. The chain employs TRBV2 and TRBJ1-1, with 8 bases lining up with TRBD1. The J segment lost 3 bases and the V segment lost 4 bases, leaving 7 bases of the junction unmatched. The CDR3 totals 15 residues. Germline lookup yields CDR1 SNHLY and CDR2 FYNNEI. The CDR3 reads CASSGPTGADTEAFF. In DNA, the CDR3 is TGTGCCAGCAGTGGCCCGACAGGGGCGGACACTGAAGCTTTCTTT.

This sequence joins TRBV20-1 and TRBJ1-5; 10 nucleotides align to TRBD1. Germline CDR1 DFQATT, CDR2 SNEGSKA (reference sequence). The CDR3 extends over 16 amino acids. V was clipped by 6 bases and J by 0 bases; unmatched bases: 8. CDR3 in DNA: TGCAGTGCGGGGCGACAGGGGGCATTTAGCAATCAGCCCCAGCATTTT. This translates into CSAGRQGAFSNQPQHF.

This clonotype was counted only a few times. CDR3 nucleotide sequence: TGTGCCACCAGTGGTATTACAGGGTCTCCGCTGCTCTACAATGAGCAGTTCTTC. This gives the protein CATSGITGSPLLYNEQFF. The chain links TRBV24-1 to TRBJ2-1; a possible D gene is TRBD1 (6 bases). Trimming took 5 bases from V and 3 from J, leaving 22 bases between them. CDR3 size: 18 residues. Germline V gene lookup returns CDR1 KGHDR and CDR2 SFDVKD.

Written as DNA, the CDR3 is TGTGCCTGCCGACAGGGCCTAGAGACCCAGTACTTC. The encoded protein is CACRQGLETQYF. The chain joins TRBV30 to TRBJ2-5; TRBD1 matches at 7 bases. Germline CDR1 is GTSNPN and CDR2 is SVGIG (reference sequence). V lost 6 bases and J lost 4; bases outside the gene matches: 5. The CDR3 runs to 12 residues. Complete variable domain (other parts from reference TRBV30 and TRBJ2-5): SQTIHQWPATLVQPVGSPLSLECTVEGTSNPNLYWYRQAAGRGLQLLFYSVGIGQISSEVPQNLSASRPQDRQFILSSKKLLLSDSGFYLCACRQGLETQYFGPGTRLLVL.

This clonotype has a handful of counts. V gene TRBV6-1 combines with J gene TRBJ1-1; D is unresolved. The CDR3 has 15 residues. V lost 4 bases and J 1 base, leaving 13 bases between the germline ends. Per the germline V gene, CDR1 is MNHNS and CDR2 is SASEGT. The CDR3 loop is CASSVTVLGNTEAFF. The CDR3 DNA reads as TGTGCCAGCAGTGTCACGGTATTAGGGAACACTGAAGCTTTCTTT.

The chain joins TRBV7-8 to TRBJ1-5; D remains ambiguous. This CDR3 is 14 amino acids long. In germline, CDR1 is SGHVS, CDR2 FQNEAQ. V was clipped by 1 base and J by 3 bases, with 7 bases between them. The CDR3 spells CASSLDWDNQPQHF. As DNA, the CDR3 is TGTGCCAGCAGCTTAGATTGGGACAATCAGCCCCAGCATTTT.

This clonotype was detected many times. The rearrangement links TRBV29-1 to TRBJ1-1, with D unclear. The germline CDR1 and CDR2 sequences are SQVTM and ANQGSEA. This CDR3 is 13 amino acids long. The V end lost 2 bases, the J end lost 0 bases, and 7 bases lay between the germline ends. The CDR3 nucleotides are TGCAGCGTTGAACGGCAGGTGAACACTGAAGCTTTCTTT. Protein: CSVERQVNTEAFF.

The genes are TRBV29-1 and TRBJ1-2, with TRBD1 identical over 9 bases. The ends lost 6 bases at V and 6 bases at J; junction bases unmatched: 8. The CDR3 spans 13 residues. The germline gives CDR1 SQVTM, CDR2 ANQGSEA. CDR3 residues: CSVESRDRDGYTF. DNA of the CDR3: TGCAGCGTCGAGTCCCGGGACAGGGATGGCTACACCTTC.

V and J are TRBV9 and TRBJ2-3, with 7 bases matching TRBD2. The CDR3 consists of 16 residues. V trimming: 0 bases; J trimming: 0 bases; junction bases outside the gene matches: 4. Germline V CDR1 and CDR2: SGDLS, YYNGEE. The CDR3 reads CASSVVSGVSTDTQYF. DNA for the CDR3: TGTGCCAGCAGCGTAGTGAGCGGGGTTAGCACAGATACGCAGTATTTT.

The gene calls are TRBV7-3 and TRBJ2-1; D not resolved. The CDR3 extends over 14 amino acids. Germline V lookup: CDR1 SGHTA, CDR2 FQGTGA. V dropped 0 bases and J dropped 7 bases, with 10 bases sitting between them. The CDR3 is CASSLTYFRNEQFF. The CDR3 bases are TGTGCCAGCAGCTTAACCTATTTTAGAAATGAGCAGTTCTTC.

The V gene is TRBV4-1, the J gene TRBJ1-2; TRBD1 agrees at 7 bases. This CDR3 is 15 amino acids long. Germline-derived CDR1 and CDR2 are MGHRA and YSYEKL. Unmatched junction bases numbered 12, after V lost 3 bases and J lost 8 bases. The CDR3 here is CASSHPATGDVGYTF. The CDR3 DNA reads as TGCGCCAGCAGCCACCCAGCCACAGGGGACGTGGGCTACACCTTC.

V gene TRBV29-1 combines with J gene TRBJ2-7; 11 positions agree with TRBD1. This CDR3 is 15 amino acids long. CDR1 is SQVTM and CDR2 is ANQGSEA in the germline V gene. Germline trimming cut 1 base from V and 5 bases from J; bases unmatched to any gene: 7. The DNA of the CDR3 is TGCAGCGTTGAAGGGGTGGACAGGGGGCATCACGAGCAGTACTTC. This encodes CSVEGVDRGHHEQYF.

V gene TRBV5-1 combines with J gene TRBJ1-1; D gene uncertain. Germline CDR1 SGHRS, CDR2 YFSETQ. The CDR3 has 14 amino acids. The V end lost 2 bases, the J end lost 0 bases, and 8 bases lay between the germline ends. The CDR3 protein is CASSFDGVNTEAFF. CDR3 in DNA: TGCGCCAGCAGCTTTGACGGAGTGAACACTGAAGCTTTCTTT.

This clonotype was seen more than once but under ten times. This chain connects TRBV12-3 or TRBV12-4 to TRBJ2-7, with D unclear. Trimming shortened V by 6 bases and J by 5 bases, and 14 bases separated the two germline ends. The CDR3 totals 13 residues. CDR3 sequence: CASSRRAVNEQYF. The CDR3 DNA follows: TGTGCCAGCAGCCGCCGTGCGGTGAACGAGCAGTACTTC.

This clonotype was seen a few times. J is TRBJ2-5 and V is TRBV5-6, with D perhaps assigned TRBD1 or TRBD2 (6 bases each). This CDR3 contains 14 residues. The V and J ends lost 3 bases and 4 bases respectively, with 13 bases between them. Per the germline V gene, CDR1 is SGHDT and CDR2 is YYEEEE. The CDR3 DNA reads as TGTGCCAGCAGCTGGGCACAGGGAGGAGAGACCCAGTACTTC. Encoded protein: CASSWAQGGETQYF.

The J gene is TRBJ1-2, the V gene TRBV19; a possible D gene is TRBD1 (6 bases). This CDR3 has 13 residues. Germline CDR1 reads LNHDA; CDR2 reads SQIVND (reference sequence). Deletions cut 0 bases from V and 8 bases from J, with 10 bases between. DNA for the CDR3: TGTGCCAGTAGTATAGAGGGGGCCGGCGGCTACACCTTC. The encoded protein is CASSIEGAGGYTF. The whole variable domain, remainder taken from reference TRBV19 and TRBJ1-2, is DGGITQSPKYLFRKEGQNVTLSCEQNLNHDAMYWYRQDPGQGLRLIYYSQIVNDFQKGDIAEGYSVSREKKESFPLTVTSAQKNPTAFYLCASSIEGAGGYTFGSGTRLTVV.